The entry that follows covers one T cell receptor (beta chain) sequence. Only a few counts were recorded for this clone. Its antigen is not yet known. Per-nucleotide qualities are absent, and no much larger clonotype sits a single base away. The cohort consisted of 600 to 750 healthy bone marrow donors. Cohort members were all nominally healthy when sampled, although unrecorded immune exposures were likely present. The donor tested CMV seropositive, placing the donor among the 289 seropositive members of the cohort. Each donor provided a peripheral blood sample, and peripheral blood mononuclear cells were used for TCR beta sequencing. The Qiagen DNeasy Blood Extraction Kit was used to extract genomic DNA from the blood cell samples. The library was made by the immunoSEQ multiplex PCR assay. For the multiplex PCR, a mixture combining 60 forward primers for TCR Vbeta segments and 13 reverse primers for TCR Jbeta segments was used. A multiplex PCR assay on genomic DNA amplified the CDR3 region of rearranged TCR beta genes. On the Illumina HiSeq System, the amplified TCR beta libraries were sequenced as 87-base-pair reads. In the paper's pipeline: A later analysis counted approximately 74 million unique TCR beta chains across the 600 to 850 repertoires, and 10 million to 12 million of these chains were shared by at least two donors. A nearest-neighbor algorithm error-corrected the raw reads and collapsed the reads into unique sequences, merging closely related sequences to remove PCR and sequencing errors. CDR3 sequences were aligned to IMGT reference sequences to assign V, D and J gene segments. For a sequence to be retained, at least a six-nucleotide match to both a V gene segment and a J gene segment was required. A rearrangement counted as productive if the CDR3 had no stop codons and remained in frame with V and J, and every other rearrangement counted as non-productive. Following IMGT convention, CDR3 was defined as the stretch from the second conserved V-encoded cysteine up to the conserved J-encoded phenylalanine. Sequences without an unambiguous match to a single V gene segment were excluded from the earlier analysis of a few hundred of the donors. An earlier analysis of approximately 590 of the donors called V segments functional above 56.7% productive rearrangements and segregating when the between-donor standard deviation exceeded 5%. A statistical classification framework was built for diagnosing cytomegalovirus status from the catalog of TCR beta chain sequences. V and J gene assignment, in a later analysis, came from comparing TCR nucleotide sequences with IMGT/GENE-DB human TR gene sequences. The TCRdist pipeline was used in a later analysis to assign CDR3 sequences and most-parsimonious VDJ recombination scenarios. In a later analysis, each TCR beta chain was defined by its CDR3 amino acid sequence together with its V-gene family, and reads without a unique V-gene family were excluded. A later analysis removed 500 to 600 highly shared, low-generation-probability nucleotide sequences to deal with suspected cross-contamination and a sequencing artifact. For each public chain, a later analysis derived a clonal expansion index from normalized ranks of inferred template counts within each repertoire. In a later analysis, generation probabilities were computed using a VDJ recombination model fitted to out-of-frame rearrangements, and the results were checked against IGoR. In a later analysis, hypergeometric tests were used to score TCR-TCR, TCR-HLA and TCR-CMV co-occurrence, with a repertoire-size bias correction applied to TCR pairs. False discovery rates were estimated in a later analysis by permuting HLA or CMV assignments 20 times. In a later analysis, co-occurring TCRs were grouped with DBSCAN, and TCRdist sequence similarity was added when clustering was performed within HLA-allele-positive subsets. Repertoires with fewer than 30,000 or more than 120,000 public chains, plus five repertoires with anomalous nucleotide sharing, were excluded from co-occurrence clustering. Drawn from immuneACCESS, this table holds only the in-frame rearrangements with V and J called that TCRdb kept. Clones are partly lost; checked studies trace under half to an unresolved V gene and leave the rest unexplained. V and J calls and clone size are as listed in that table; D and trimming were resolved from the DNA. This sample gives fewer than 140,000 clones in total; 65% to 80% of them show up just once. Of the sample, about 6.1% falls within the top ten clones.

The sample belongs to a study of cytomegalovirus exposure and HLA in healthy donors (dated by TCRdb to the late 2010s). With regard to the full study: In an earlier analysis of approximately 500 of the donors, less than 350 Gb of sequence data and 100 million or so unique TCR beta sequences from 150 million to 200 million T cells were reported. A few DR-DQ haplotypes were treated as single units for association and clustering because of strong linkage in the cohort. An earlier analysis of 587 of the donors used high-throughput TCR beta sequencing to judge whether each TCR beta V gene segment behaved as functional or pseudogenic. The number of typed donors differed by locus: about 620-640 for A, B, C, DRB1 and DQB1; approximately 540 for DQA1; approximately 600 for DPA1; and some 470 for DPB1. The study used immunosequencing to profile the T cell repertoires of 670 or so subjects and linked those repertoires to cytomegalovirus serostatus. An early release that covered several hundred HLA-typed donors contained about 300 gigabases of sequencing data and roughly 84 million unique TCR sequences. Every discovery cohort repertoire had been produced on one sequencing platform. To predict cytomegalovirus infection status, the study combined high-throughput TCR immunosequencing, statistical association of individual TCRs with disease status, and machine learning. In a later genetic analysis, genome-wide SNP genotypes for about 55% of the 666 donors were used, and that subset was treated as a discovery cohort. Among the roughly 400 genotyped donors, around 81% belonged to the genetic ancestry cluster associated with self-reported Caucasian donors. Both class I and class II loci were covered by HLA typing, at four-digit resolution. To study patterns of TCR occurrence, a later analysis re-analyzed previously published TCR beta repertoires from around 670 donors and added high-resolution HLA genotyping. The study aimed to test whether cataloging public T cell receptors could reveal signatures of past pathogen exposure. Alongside the repertoire data, information on donor age, sex, ethnicity and CMV serostatus was compiled. Among 300 to 500 genotyped donors of the cohort, an average of approximately 240,000 unique TCR beta nucleotide sequences was sequenced per donor, of which about 18% were non-productive. The later analysis used no new phenotypic data to find candidate immune exposures, relying instead on TCR beta sequences and their occurrence across donors. Besides the first cohort of 500 to 700 subjects, a separate validation cohort made up of 120 different subjects was used.

Reading the germline V gene gives CDR1 MDHEN and CDR2 SYDVKM. From cysteine to phenylalanine, the CDR3 is 12 amino acids long. CDR3 DNA only is kept here, 36 bases in frame from base 1. Trimming costs V 2 bases and J 5 bases, and their ends lie 6 bases apart. Here is what the overall study found, with its caveats: In this cohort, only TCR beta chains were sequenced, and detectable features were limited by the absence of alpha or paired-chain data. A cluster of highly shared sequence variants was judged likely to represent a technical artifact of the sequencing pipeline. Compared with the approximately 720-donor mean, donors in an Asian-associated ancestry cluster had fewer N-insertions in productive TCRs, according to a later genetic analysis. The authors suggested that the approach could potentially be generalized to other disease states and immunological phenotypes. Because the 87-base-pair reads could not distinguish some IMGT-functional V segments, including TRBV6-2 and TRBV6-3, those segments were excluded. Correlated functional status among segregating V segments might be attributable to linkage disequilibrium, but an unknown experimental factor could not be ruled out. The classifier was reported to diagnose cytomegalovirus status with high specificity and sensitivity in both the original and validation cohorts. The earlier analysis of 587 of the donors excluded approximately 15 rarely observed V segments, including chromosome 9 orphons, because counts were too low. The study gave a list of 150 to 200 TCR beta chains associated with cytomegalovirus. A later analysis found that HLA-associated TCR beta chains were more clonally expanded and had lower generation probabilities than equally common non-associated chains. An earlier analysis of approximately 600 of the donors showed that most TCR beta V segments appeared in productive rearrangements either about 90% or about 30% of the time, which broadly matched IMGT annotations. A later analysis associated about 18,000 TCR beta sequences with specific HLA alleles at a false discovery rate of 0.05. According to a later analysis, most CMV-associated TCR beta chains appeared to be HLA-restricted, and the HLA associations seemed to be driven largely by CMV exposure. In vitro tests confirmed that a few of the cytomegalovirus-associated TCR beta chains recognize cytomegalovirus antigens. Strong co-occurrence of HLA alleles, especially DR and DQ, made assigning TCR associations to individual alleles difficult. A further reported finding was that TCR beta sequences accurately predicted the HLA-A and HLA-B alleles for most subjects in the first cohort. While some public TCRs were present in many individuals, most TCR sequences turned up only very rarely across donors. A later genetic analysis associated a missense DCLRE1C variant with V-gene and J-gene trimming of TCR beta chains, and an independent cohort replicated the association. Because HLA typing was missing for some donors at each locus, association tests included only the typed subset. Immune exposure information for the cohort was limited to CMV serostatus. Several of the top co-occurrence clusters appeared to be linked to parvovirus B19, influenza, CMV and Epstein-Barr virus, according to a later analysis. Presence/absence analyses assumed roughly uniform sequencing depth across donors, an assumption that may not hold. A later analysis found that TCR association rates varied across HLA loci, with DRB1 alleles showing the most associated TCRs and HLA-C alleles the fewest.

The TCR was taken from a woman aged 45-60 years in good health and CMV-seropositive. Here the chain combines TRBV28 and TRBJ1-2, with no confident D gene call. The sequenced material came from PBMCs. The CDR3 region: CASSLSQYGYTF. At the DNA level, the sequence is TGTGCCAGCAGTTTAAGTCAGTATGGCTACACCTTC.